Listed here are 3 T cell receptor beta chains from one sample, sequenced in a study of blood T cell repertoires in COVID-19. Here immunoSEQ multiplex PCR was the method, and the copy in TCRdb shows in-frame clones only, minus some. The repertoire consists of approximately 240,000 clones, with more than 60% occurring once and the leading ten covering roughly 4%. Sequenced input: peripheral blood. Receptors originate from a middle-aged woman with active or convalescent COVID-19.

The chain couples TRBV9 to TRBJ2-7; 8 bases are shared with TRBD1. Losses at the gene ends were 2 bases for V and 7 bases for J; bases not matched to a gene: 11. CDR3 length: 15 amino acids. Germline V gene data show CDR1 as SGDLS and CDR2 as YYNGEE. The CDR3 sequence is CASSVGQGKLGEQYF. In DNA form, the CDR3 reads TGTGCCAGCAGCGTCGGACAGGGAAAGTTAGGGGAGCAGTACTTC. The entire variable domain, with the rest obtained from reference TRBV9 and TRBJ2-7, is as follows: DSGVTQTPKHLITATGQRVTLRCSPRSGDLSVYWYQQSLDQGLQFLIQYYNGEERAKGNILERFSAQQFPDLHSELNLSSLELGDSALYFCASSVGQGKLGEQYFGPGTRLTVT.

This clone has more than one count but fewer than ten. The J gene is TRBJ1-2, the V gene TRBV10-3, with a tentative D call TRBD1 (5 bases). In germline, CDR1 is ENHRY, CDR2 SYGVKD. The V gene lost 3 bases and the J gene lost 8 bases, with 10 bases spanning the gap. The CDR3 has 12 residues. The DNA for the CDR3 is TGTGCCATCAGTGAATCAGGGAACGGCTACACCTTC. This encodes CAISESGNGYTF.

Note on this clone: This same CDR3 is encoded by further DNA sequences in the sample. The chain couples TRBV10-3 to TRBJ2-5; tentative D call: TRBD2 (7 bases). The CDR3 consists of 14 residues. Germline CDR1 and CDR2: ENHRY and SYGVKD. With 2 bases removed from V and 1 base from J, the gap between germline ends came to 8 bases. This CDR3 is CAISERGAQETQYF. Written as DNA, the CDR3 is TGTGCCATCAGTGAGCGGGGGGCCCAAGAGACCCAGTACTTC.